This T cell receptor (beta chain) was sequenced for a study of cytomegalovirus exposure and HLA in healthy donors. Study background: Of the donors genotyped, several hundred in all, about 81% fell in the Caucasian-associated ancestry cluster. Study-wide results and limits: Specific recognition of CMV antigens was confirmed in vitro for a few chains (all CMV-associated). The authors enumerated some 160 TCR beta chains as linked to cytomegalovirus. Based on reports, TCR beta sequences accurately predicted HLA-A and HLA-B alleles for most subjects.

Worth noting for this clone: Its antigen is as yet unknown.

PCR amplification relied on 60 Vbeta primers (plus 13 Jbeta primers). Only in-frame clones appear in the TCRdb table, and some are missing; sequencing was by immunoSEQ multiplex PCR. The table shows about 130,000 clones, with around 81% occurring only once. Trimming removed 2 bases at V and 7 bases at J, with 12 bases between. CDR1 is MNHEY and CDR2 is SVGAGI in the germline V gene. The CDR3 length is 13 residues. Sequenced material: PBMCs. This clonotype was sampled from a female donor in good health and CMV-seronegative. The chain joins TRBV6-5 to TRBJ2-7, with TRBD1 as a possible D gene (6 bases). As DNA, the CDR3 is TGTGCCAGCAGTTACCCAGGGGACCGGGAGCAGTACTTC. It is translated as CASSYPGDREQYF.